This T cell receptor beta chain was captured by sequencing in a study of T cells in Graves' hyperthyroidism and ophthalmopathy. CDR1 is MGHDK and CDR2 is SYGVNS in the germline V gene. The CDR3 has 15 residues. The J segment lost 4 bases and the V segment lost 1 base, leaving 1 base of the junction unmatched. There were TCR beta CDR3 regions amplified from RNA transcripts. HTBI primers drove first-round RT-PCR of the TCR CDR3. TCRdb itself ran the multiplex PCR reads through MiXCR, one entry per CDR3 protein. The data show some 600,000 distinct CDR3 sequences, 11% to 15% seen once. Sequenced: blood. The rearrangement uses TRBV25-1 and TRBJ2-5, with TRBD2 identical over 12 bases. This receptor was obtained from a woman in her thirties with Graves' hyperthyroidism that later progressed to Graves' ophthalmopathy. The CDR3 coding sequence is TGTGCCAGCAGTGAATTACTAGCGGGAGGAGAGACCCAGTACTTC. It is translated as CASSELLAGGETQYF.